This entry lists 23 T cell receptor beta chains sequenced from one sample in a study of cytomegalovirus exposure and HLA in healthy donors. PCR was performed using 60 Vbeta and 13 Jbeta primers. Libraries were prepared by immunoSEQ multiplex PCR; TCRdb keeps only in-frame clonotypes and omits some of them. The table includes roughly 100,000 clones, over 65% detected once. Sequenced material: PBMCs. Source of these receptors: a man between 35 and 55 years old in good health and CMV-seropositive.

The gene calls are TRBV12-5 and TRBJ2-7; 7 nucleotides match TRBD1. The CDR3 consists of 14 residues. V lost 6 bases and J lost 5; bases outside the gene matches: 10. The germline V gene has CDR1 LGHNT and CDR2 FRNRAP. The CDR3 is CASGVGQVRNEQYF. In DNA, the CDR3 is TGTGCTAGTGGCGTTGGACAGGTCCGAAACGAGCAGTACTTC.

This chain's CDR3 is CSVGAGATARLSTDTQYF. The CDR3 coding sequence is TGCAGCGTTGGGGCAGGGGCCACCGCCCGTCTCAGCACAGATACGCAGTATTTT. The chain links TRBV29-1 to TRBJ2-3, with TRBD1 as a possible D gene (6 bases). The V end was cut by 4 bases, the J end by 0 bases, with 23 bases between. Germline V gene sequence: CDR1 SQVTM, CDR2 ANQGSEA. The CDR3 runs to 18 residues.

This chain links TRBV7-3 with TRBJ1-1; 7 nucleotides match TRBD1. The CDR3 runs 13 residues. CDR1 is SGHTA, CDR2 FQGTGA, per germline. V lost 2 bases to trimming and J lost 8 bases; unmatched junction nucleotides: 5. The chain's CDR3 is CASSLEQGREAFF. CDR3 sequence (DNA): TGTGCCAGCAGCTTAGAACAGGGGAGAGAAGCTTTCTTT.

In this sample, this clone turned up a few times. The chain recombines TRBV4-2 with TRBJ2-3; 7 positions match TRBD2. The CDR3 is 15 amino acids. Germline-derived CDR1 and CDR2 are LGHNA and YNFKEQ. J was trimmed by 1 base and V by 1 base; bases with no gene match: 2. The CDR3: CASSQGREGTDTQYF. Written as DNA, the CDR3 is TGTGCCAGCAGCCAAGGACGGGAGGGCACAGATACGCAGTATTTT.

The gene calls are TRBV5-1 and TRBJ1-1; 7 nucleotides match TRBD1. Germline loops: CDR1 SGHRS, CDR2 YFSETQ. The CDR3 consists of 16 residues. With V trimmed by 3 bases and J by 6 bases, 14 bases remained unmatched. CDR3 region: CASSWGPGQKTAEAFF. In nucleotides, the CDR3 is TGCGCCAGCAGCTGGGGCCCGGGACAGAAAACTGCTGAAGCTTTCTTT.

In its sample, this clone was seen once. The V and J genes are TRBV2 and TRBJ2-7; D might be TRBD1 (6 bases). The CDR3 sequence is 13 residues long. V was cut by 5 bases and J by 2 bases, with 10 bases left in between. Germline V gene sequence: CDR1 SNHLY, CDR2 FYNNEI. CDR3 residues: CASSRTVAYEQYF. CDR3 nucleotide sequence: TGTGCCAGCAGTCGGACAGTCGCCTACGAGCAGTACTTC.

The rearrangement uses TRBV2 and TRBJ2-7; 8 bases are a match to TRBD1. Unmatched junction bases numbered 5, after V lost 6 bases and J lost 4 bases. This CDR3 has 13 amino acids. Germline V CDR1 and CDR2: SNHLY, FYNNEI. CDR3 protein: CASRVTGDYEQYF. The CDR3 nucleotides are TGTGCCAGCAGGGTGACAGGGGATTACGAGCAGTACTTC.

The V call is TRBV7-2, the J call TRBJ2-1; D remains unclear. The CDR3 runs 13 residues. Germline CDR1 is SGHTA and CDR2 is FQGNSA. V was shortened by 1 base and J by 5 bases, with 6 bases between the two germline ends. Here the CDR3 DNA reads TGTGCCAGCAGCTTAGTGAGGCACAATGAGCAGTTCTTC. Translation: CASSLVRHNEQFF.

This chain uses TRBV5-1 with TRBJ2-5, with D perhaps TRBD1 (6 bases). Trimming cost V 2 bases and J 5 bases, with 13 bases left between them. Germline lookup yields CDR1 SGHRS and CDR2 YFSETQ. CDR3 length: 14 amino acids. The DNA of the CDR3 is TGCGCCAGCAGCTTAACAGGGTCGGGCGAGACCCAGTACTTC. Protein: CASSLTGSGETQYF.

This clone was observed a handful of times. This chain joins TRBV4-3 and TRBJ2-1; 7 bases line up with TRBD2. CDR1 and CDR2 (germline): LGHNA, YSLEER. J lost 3 bases, V lost 1 base, and 6 bases had no gene match. CDR3 size: 16 residues. The CDR3 loop reads CASSQASGVNYNEQFF. CDR3 sequence (DNA): TGCGCCAGCAGCCAAGCCAGCGGGGTCAACTACAATGAGCAGTTCTTC.

This chain joins TRBV5-6 and TRBJ2-5; TRBD1 agrees at 8 bases. The DNA end is a closer match to TRBJ2-7, so the J assignment may be wrong. Germline V gene data show CDR1 as SGHDT and CDR2 as YYEEEE. The CDR3 is made up of 14 amino acids. For the CDR3, the DNA is TGTGCCAGCAGCAGTCCCGGGACAGGTACCGAGCAGTACTTC. Translated: CASSSPGTGTEQYF.

This clone was seen only a few times. The CDR3 bases are TGTGCCAGCAGCTTAGGCGGGAATGGAGATACGCAGTATTTT. It is translated as CASSLGGNGDTQYF. The rearrangement joins TRBV7-3 to TRBJ2-3, with TRBD2 as a possible D gene (6 bases). CDR1 SGHTA and CDR2 FQGTGA come from the germline V gene. V was pared by 2 bases and J by 5 bases, with 11 bases between. CDR3 length: 14 amino acids.

Only a few counts were recorded for this clone. Other DNA sequences in the sample encode the same CDR3. CDR3 coding DNA: TGTGCCAGCAGCTCCGGGACAGGGCATGAAAAACTGTTTTTT. This codes for CASSSGTGHEKLFF. This chain uses TRBV5-8 with TRBJ1-4; 9 nucleotides line up with TRBD1. The CDR3 is 14 residues long. Germline V gene data show CDR1 as SGHTS and CDR2 as YDEGEE. Germline trimming cut 3 bases from V and 6 bases from J; bases unmatched to any gene: 3.

This clone was counted only a few times. Written as DNA, the CDR3 is TGTGCCAGCTCCCTTCTTTCCTACGAGCAGTACTTC. Its protein is CASSLLSYEQYF. The rearrangement joins TRBV18 to TRBJ2-7; D gene ambiguous. Germline V lookup: CDR1 KGHSH, CDR2 LQKENI. This CDR3 region has 12 residues. Trimming pared 6 bases from V and 1 base from J, leaving 7 bases between.

The count of this clone is one. The chain links TRBV28 to TRBJ1-2; a possible D gene is TRBD1 (6 bases). There are 17 residues in the CDR3. Germline assignment: CDR1 MDHEN and CDR2 SYDVKM. Trimming stripped 4 bases from V and 1 base from J, with 19 bases between. The CDR3 DNA reads TGTGCCAGCAGTTCGACAAATTACGGACAGTTTAACTATGGCTACACCTTC. Translating it yields CASSSTNYGQFNYGYTF.

This clone was seen a single time. J is TRBJ2-1 and V is TRBV27; TRBD1 is a possible D gene (5 bases). The CDR3 covers 14 residues. Trimming shortened V by 3 bases and J by 7 bases, and 13 bases separated the two germline ends. Germline CDR1 is MNHEY and CDR2 is SMNVEV (reference sequence). The CDR3 nucleotides are TGTGCCAGCAGTTTTTTCCAGGGTCCAAATGAGCAGTTCTTC. This sequence encodes CASSFFQGPNEQFF.

The chain recombines TRBV27 with TRBJ2-7; 7 bases are shared with TRBD2. This CDR3 spans 13 amino acids. The germline V gene encodes CDR1 MNHEY and CDR2 SMNVEV (reference sequence). With 2 bases clipped from V and 5 bases from J, the junction kept 3 bases outside the gene matches. The CDR3 DNA follows: TGTGCCAGCAGTTTAGGGACTAAAAACGAGCAGTACTTC. This translates into CASSLGTKNEQYF.

The chain has TRBV28 and TRBJ2-1, with TRBD2 matching 9 bases. Germline CDR1 is MDHEN and CDR2 is SYDVKM. The CDR3 loop spans 14 amino acids. The junction had 7 bases not matched to a gene; V was cut back by 3 bases and J by 10 bases. The CDR3 nucleotides read TGTGCCAGCAGTTTCGGGACTAGCATCGTGGAGCAGTTCTTC. Protein sequence: CASSFGTSIVEQFF.

This chain connects TRBV30 to TRBJ1-5; the match to TRBD1 covers 9 bases. Losses at the gene ends were 2 bases for V and 7 bases for J; bases not matched to a gene: 15. This CDR3 has 17 residues. The germline V gene has CDR1 GTSNPN and CDR2 SVGIG (reference sequence). The CDR3 sequence is CAWSPKLQDRGLQPQHF. The CDR3 nucleotides are TGTGCCTGGAGTCCCAAACTTCAGGACAGGGGATTACAGCCCCAGCATTTT.

The chain has TRBV7-3 and TRBJ2-3, with 7 bases that match TRBD2. The J segment lost 6 bases and the V segment lost 5 bases, leaving 5 bases of the junction unmatched. Germline values: CDR1 SGHTA, CDR2 FQGTGA. The CDR3 totals 13 residues. This chain's CDR3 is CASSPAGMDTQYF. For the CDR3, the DNA is TGTGCCAGCAGCCCAGCGGGGATGGATACGCAGTATTTT.

The V and J genes are TRBV10-3 and TRBJ1-2; D is undetermined. There are 13 residues in the CDR3. In germline, CDR1 is ENHRY, CDR2 SYGVKD. With 10 bases removed from V and 2 bases from J, the gap between germline ends came to 14 bases. The CDR3 region is CATGGSANYGYTF. CDR3 in DNA: TGTGCCACCGGCGGATCAGCAAACTATGGCTACACCTTC.

This chain links TRBV30 with TRBJ1-5; D gene ambiguous. The length of the CDR3 is 14 residues. The germline V and J ends were trimmed by 5 bases and 1 base, with 12 bases remaining between them. Germline V gene sequence: CDR1 GTSNPN, CDR2 SVGIG (reference sequence). The CDR3: CAWGEGGSNQPQHF. In DNA form, the CDR3 reads TGTGCCTGGGGGGAGGGCGGGAGCAATCAGCCCCAGCATTTT.

The J gene is TRBJ1-2, the V gene TRBV4-1; D possibly corresponds to TRBD1 (6 bases). CDR1 is MGHRA, CDR2 YSYEKL, per germline. With 1 base removed from V and 5 bases from J, the gap between germline ends came to 17 bases. The CDR3 has 16 residues. The CDR3 loop is CASSQGGRRHYYGYTF. Here the CDR3 DNA reads TGCGCCAGCAGCCAAGGGGGGCGGAGGCACTATTATGGCTACACCTTC.